The rows below give T cell receptor beta chains drawn from one sample of a study of T-cell reconstitution after alpha-beta-depleted transplantation in children. TCRdb passed the PCR reads through MiXCR, listing each CDR3 protein once. The table includes approximately 250,000 distinct CDR3 sequences, approximately 9.7% detected once. Source: PBMCs from the stem cell graft donor, taken from the stem cell graft. These TCRs come from a human donor who donated a stem cell graft to a child with SCID. CDR3s include the opening cysteine and the closing phenylalanine or tryptophan. A D gene is named only where the DNA matches it firmly. Clone sizes are given selectively: once, few, many, or a class where the clone is expanded.

v_gene: TRBV28; j_gene: TRBJ2-1; abundance: many; d_gene: TRBD1; CDR3nt: TGTGCCAGCACCGGAGGACAGGGGTATAGGAATGAGCAGTTCTTC; CDR3aa: CASTGGQGYRNEQFF
v_gene: TRBV7-9; j_gene: TRBJ2-3; abundance: many; d_gene: -; CDR3nt: TGTGCCAGCAGCTTAGGGCGAGGGGCCACAGATACGCAGTATTTT; CDR3aa: CASSLGRGATDTQYF
v_gene: TRBV29-1; j_gene: TRBJ2-1; abundance: many; d_gene: -; CDR3nt: TGCAGCGTTGTGAGGTCCGGGGGCGGTGAGCAGTTCTTC; CDR3aa: CSVVRSGGGEQFF
v_gene: TRBV11-3; j_gene: TRBJ2-1; abundance: -; d_gene: -; CDR3nt: TGTCCCAGCAGCTTAGATAGAGGTTGGAATGAGCAGTTCTTC; CDR3aa: CPSSLDRGWNEQFF
v_gene: TRBV4-2; j_gene: TRBJ1-4; abundance: many; d_gene: TRBD1; CDR3nt: TGTGCCAGCAGCCCTAGCCGGGACAGGGGAACTAATGAAAAACTGTTTTTT; CDR3aa: CASSPSRDRGTNEKLFF
v_gene: TRBV5-1; j_gene: TRBJ2-7; abundance: once; d_gene: -; CDR3nt: TGCGCCAGCAGTTACGCCGGGTCCATCTCCTACGAGCAGTACTTC; CDR3aa: CASSYAGSISYEQYF
v_gene: TRBV12-3/TRBV12-4; j_gene: TRBJ1-5; abundance: many; d_gene: -; CDR3nt: TGTGCCAGCAGTTTACCCGGGAATCAGCCCCAGCATTTT; CDR3aa: CASSLPGNQPQHF
v_gene: TRBV3-1; j_gene: TRBJ2-1; abundance: many; d_gene: TRBD2; CDR3nt: TGTGCCAGCAGCGCCGGGACTAGCGGGGGCCTCAGATACAATGAGCAGTTCTTC; CDR3aa: CASSAGTSGGLRYNEQFF
v_gene: TRBV5-1; j_gene: TRBJ1-2; abundance: many; d_gene: -; CDR3nt: TGCGCCAGCAGCTTGTCTGTACAGACAGGCTACACCTTC; CDR3aa: CASSLSVQTGYTF
v_gene: TRBV14; j_gene: TRBJ1-1; abundance: many; d_gene: -; CDR3nt: TGTGCCAGCAGCCAGACCGGGACGTTGAACACTGAAGCTTTCTTT; CDR3aa: CASSQTGTLNTEAFF
v_gene: TRBV10-3; j_gene: TRBJ2-1; abundance: many; d_gene: -; CDR3nt: TGTGCCATCAAGGGGGTCGGTGAGCAGTTCTTC; CDR3aa: CAIKGVGEQFF
v_gene: TRBV20-1; j_gene: TRBJ2-7; abundance: -; d_gene: -; CDR3nt: TGCTGCGCTAGAGAGGTAACTGGCGGCTACTCCTACGAGCAGTACTTC; CDR3aa: CCAREVTGGYSYEQYF
v_gene: TRBV20-1; j_gene: TRBJ2-3; abundance: many; d_gene: -; CDR3nt: TGCAGTGCTAGAGCGGGGAGAGACACAGATACGCAGTATTTT; CDR3aa: CSARAGRDTDTQYF
v_gene: TRBV5-1; j_gene: TRBJ2-1; abundance: many; d_gene: TRBD2; CDR3nt: TGCGCCAGCAGCTTGCTCCTAGCGGGGGTTAATGAGCAGTTCTTC; CDR3aa: CASSLLLAGVNEQFF
v_gene: TRBV9; j_gene: TRBJ2-7; abundance: many; d_gene: TRBD2; CDR3nt: TGTGCCAGCAGCCCTGGGACTACCTCCTCCTACGAGCAGTACTTC; CDR3aa: CASSPGTTSSYEQYF
v_gene: TRBV4-3; j_gene: TRBJ1-2; abundance: many; d_gene: -; CDR3nt: TGCGCCAGCAGCCAAGAGGCCGTAACTAACTATGGCTACACCTTC; CDR3aa: CASSQEAVTNYGYTF
v_gene: TRBV5-5; j_gene: TRBJ1-2; abundance: many; d_gene: -; CDR3nt: TGTGCCAGCAGCTCAGGATTCCAAAAGCGGACGCCGAACTATGGCTACACCTTC; CDR3aa: CASSSGFQKRTPNYGYTF
v_gene: TRBV28; j_gene: TRBJ1-5; abundance: many; d_gene: -; CDR3nt: TGTGCCAGCAGTTTATCTCCCGGACAAAAAAATCAGCCCCAGCATTTT; CDR3aa: CASSLSPGQKNQPQHF
v_gene: TRBV7-6; j_gene: TRBJ2-1; abundance: many; d_gene: -; CDR3nt: TGTGCCAGCAGCTTATGGGGGGACAGCGGGAGTGGTGAGCAGTTCTTC; CDR3aa: CASSLWGDSGSGEQFF
v_gene: TRBV5-1; j_gene: TRBJ1-5; abundance: many; d_gene: -; CDR3nt: TGCGCCAGCAGCTTCACACTGGGGGATCAGCCCCAGCATTTT; CDR3aa: CASSFTLGDQPQHF
v_gene: TRBV18; j_gene: TRBJ2-2; abundance: -; d_gene: -; CDR3nt: TGTGCCAGCTCACCGATTCCAAGGACCGGGGAGCTGTTTTTT; CDR3aa: CASSPIPRTGELFF
v_gene: TRBV7-6; j_gene: TRBJ2-1; abundance: few; d_gene: TRBD2; CDR3nt: TGTGCCAGCAGCTCTCCAAGCGGGAGCACTTACAATGAGCAGTTCTTC; CDR3aa: CASSSPSGSTYNEQFF
v_gene: TRBV5-1; j_gene: TRBJ2-5; abundance: many; d_gene: TRBD2; CDR3nt: TGCGCCAGCGTCCCTAGCGGGGGGGCCGGACTGGCAGAGACCCAGTACTTC; CDR3aa: CASVPSGGAGLAETQYF
v_gene: TRBV18; j_gene: TRBJ2-1; abundance: -; d_gene: TRBD2; CDR3nt: TGTGCCAGCTCACCGACAATTGCGGGAGCCGACAATGAGCAGTTCTTC; CDR3aa: CASSPTIAGADNEQFF
v_gene: TRBV5-6; j_gene: TRBJ2-4; abundance: many; d_gene: -; CDR3nt: TGTGCCAGCAGCTTGCGGGGGATGGAAAACATTCAGTACTTC; CDR3aa: CASSLRGMENIQYF
v_gene: TRBV10-3; j_gene: TRBJ2-2; abundance: many; d_gene: -; CDR3nt: TGTGCCATCGGCGGGAACACCGGGGAGCTGTTTTTT; CDR3aa: CAIGGNTGELFF
v_gene: TRBV4-1; j_gene: TRBJ1-1; abundance: many; d_gene: -; CDR3nt: TGCGCCAGCAGCCAAGTCCAAGGGGGGAACACTGAAGCTTTCTTT; CDR3aa: CASSQVQGGNTEAFF
v_gene: TRBV7-2; j_gene: TRBJ2-1; abundance: -; d_gene: -; CDR3nt: TGTGCCAGCAACCGACTGGGGGGCTCCTACAATGAGCAGTTCTTC; CDR3aa: CASNRLGGSYNEQFF
v_gene: TRBV3-1; j_gene: TRBJ1-2; abundance: -; d_gene: TRBD1; CDR3nt: TGTGCCAGCAGCCGAGAAGGGACAGGGGGCGGCTATGGCTACACCTTC; CDR3aa: CASSREGTGGGYGYTF
v_gene: TRBV7-8; j_gene: TRBJ1-1; abundance: many; d_gene: -; CDR3nt: TGTGCCAGCAGCTCCGCGGGTGGTCTCACTGAAGCTTTCTTT; CDR3aa: CASSSAGGLTEAFF
v_gene: TRBV6-5; j_gene: TRBJ2-6; abundance: -; d_gene: TRBD1; CDR3nt: TGTGCCAGCAGTTACGGTCCCGGGACAGGGTCTGGGGCCAACGTCCTGACTTTC; CDR3aa: CASSYGPGTGSGANVLTF
v_gene: TRBV6-5; j_gene: TRBJ1-2; abundance: many; d_gene: TRBD1; CDR3nt: TGTGCCAGCAGTTCCACAGGGGGCGCTAACTATGGCTACACCTTC; CDR3aa: CASSSTGGANYGYTF
v_gene: TRBV7-9; j_gene: TRBJ2-5; abundance: -; d_gene: -; CDR3nt: TGTGCCAGCAGCTCTGCGGGACTGACTGAGGAGACCCAGTACTTC; CDR3aa: CASSSAGLTEETQYF
v_gene: TRBV2; j_gene: TRBJ2-7; abundance: many; d_gene: -; CDR3nt: TGTGCCAGCAGTCTTAGTGGTTTGGGCTACGAGCAGTACTTC; CDR3aa: CASSLSGLGYEQYF
v_gene: TRBV7-8; j_gene: TRBJ1-3; abundance: many; d_gene: -; CDR3nt: TGTGCCAGCAGCTTAGCGGACAGCTCTGGAAACACCATATATTTT; CDR3aa: CASSLADSSGNTIYF
v_gene: TRBV5-1; j_gene: TRBJ1-2; abundance: many; d_gene: -; CDR3nt: TGCGCCAGCAGCTTGGAGCCCAACTATGGCTACACCTTC; CDR3aa: CASSLEPNYGYTF
v_gene: TRBV12-3/TRBV12-4; j_gene: TRBJ2-7; abundance: few; d_gene: -; CDR3nt: TGTGCCAGCAGTTTAGAGCTACCGGGACTGGGTAAGATTCGGCAGTACTTC; CDR3aa: CASSLELPGLGKIRQYF
v_gene: TRBV20-1; j_gene: TRBJ1-4; abundance: many; d_gene: TRBD1; CDR3nt: TGCAGTGTAGGGCTTGGACAGGACGCCCTCAATGAAAAACTGTTTTTT; CDR3aa: CSVGLGQDALNEKLFF
v_gene: TRBV5-1; j_gene: TRBJ2-1; abundance: many; d_gene: TRBD2; CDR3nt: TGCGCCAGCAGCGCAAAAGCGGGGAATCTCTACAATGAGCAGTTCTTC; CDR3aa: CASSAKAGNLYNEQFF
v_gene: TRBV5-6; j_gene: TRBJ1-5; abundance: many; d_gene: -; CDR3nt: TGTGCCAGCAGTCACAGAAATCAGCCCCAGCATTTT; CDR3aa: CASSHRNQPQHF